One sample yielded the 26 T cell receptor beta chains listed below, sequenced in a study of T cell repertoires in cytomegalovirus infection. Via MiXCR, TCRdb re-called the reads, giving one row per CDR3 protein. The sample lists 200,000 or so distinct CDR3 sequences, roughly 27% seen once, with 30% to 35% in the top ten. The sample consisted of PBMCs. The source is a human donor in good health (CMV status not recorded). Some clones in this sample may be carry-over from other donors' samples.

This clonotype was seen a handful of times. The rearrangement uses TRBV6-2 or TRBV6-3 and TRBJ1-1, with D unclear. Germline V gene data show CDR1 as MNHEY and CDR2 as SVGEGT. The V gene lost 4 bases and the J gene lost 2 bases, with 14 bases spanning the gap. CDR3 length equals 15 residues. This CDR3 is CASSFQAALNTEAFF. CDR3 nucleotide sequence: TGTGCCAGCAGTTTCCAAGCAGCTCTAAACACTGAAGCTTTCTTT.

This clonotype was seen only once. The V call is TRBV6-2 or TRBV6-3, the J call TRBJ1-2, with 11 bases fitting TRBD1. Looked up from germline, CDR1 is MNHEY and CDR2 is SVGEGT. This CDR3 comprises 17 residues. The V and J ends lost 4 bases and 0 bases, in that order; junction bases with no gene match: 7. The CDR3, as DNA: TGTGCCAGCAGTTTTCGGACAGGGGGCCTCTCTAACTATGGCTACACCTTC. Its translation: CASSFRTGGLSNYGYTF.

In this sample, this clonotype turned up many times. The V gene is TRBV7-2, the J gene TRBJ1-1; D uncertain. The germline gives CDR1 SGHTA, CDR2 FQGNSA. The CDR3 totals 13 residues. The V end lost 5 bases, the J end lost 4 bases, and 11 bases lay between the germline ends. CDR3: CASSLHKTTEAFF. The CDR3 DNA reads TGTGCCAGCAGCCTACACAAGACCACTGAAGCTTTCTTT.

The V gene is TRBV25-1, the J gene TRBJ1-1; D possibly corresponds to TRBD1 (5 bases). Between the trimmed V and J ends, which lost 10 bases and 1 base, there was a span of 13 bases. The CDR3 is 13 residues long. Germline CDR1 MGHDK, CDR2 SYGVNS. The CDR3 sequence: CATEGRGNTEAFF. In DNA, the CDR3 is TGTGCCACTGAAGGGAGGGGGAACACTGAAGCTTTCTTT.

This clonotype showed up just once. The chain combines TRBV7-6 with TRBJ1-2; D not resolved. The CDR3 has 13 amino acids. V was cut by 1 base and J by 8 bases, with 11 bases left in between. Germline-derived CDR1 and CDR2 are SGHVS and FNYEAQ. CDR3 coding DNA: TGTGCCAGCAGCTTAGACAGTGCTAGGGGCTACACCTTC. This encodes CASSLDSARGYTF.

The chain recombines TRBV7-3 with TRBJ2-2, with D possibly TRBD2 on 5 matching bases. Germline loops: CDR1 SGHTA, CDR2 FQGTGA. V was clipped by 6 bases and J by 6 bases, with 11 bases between them. The CDR3 consists of 13 residues. CDR3 amino acids: CASSPAGAGELFF. CDR3 DNA sequence: TGTGCCAGCAGTCCCGCCGGGGCCGGGGAGCTGTTTTTT.

This clonotype came up a few times. J is TRBJ2-7 and V is TRBV12-3 or TRBV12-4; D is perhaps TRBD1 (6 bases). This CDR3 is built from 15 residues. V shed 0 bases and J shed 2 bases, with 11 bases lying between them. CDR3 residues: CASSLAGAATYEQYF. CDR3 DNA sequence: TGTGCCAGCAGTTTAGCGGGGGCAGCAACCTACGAGCAGTACTTC.

The V gene is TRBV5-4, the J gene TRBJ1-5; D uncertain. V lost 4 bases and J 5 bases, leaving 7 bases between the germline ends. The CDR3 is 12 residues long. The germline V gene has CDR1 SGHNT and CDR2 YYREEE (reference sequence). As DNA, the CDR3 is TGTGCCAGCAGCCTTAATGATCAGCCCCAGCATTTT. It codes for CASSLNDQPQHF.

The V gene is TRBV20-1, the J gene TRBJ2-3; D is perhaps TRBD2 (6 bases). The germline V and J ends were trimmed by 2 bases and 0 bases, with 15 bases remaining between them. The V gene's germline CDR1 is DFQATT and CDR2 SNEGSKA (reference sequence). This CDR3 is 16 amino acids long. The CDR3 bases are TGCAGTGCTAGAACACCCCCGGGACTCAGCACAGATACGCAGTATTTT. Protein product: CSARTPPGLSTDTQYF.

A single count supports this clonotype. The chain combines TRBV30 with TRBJ1-2, with 7 bases that match TRBD1. The CDR3 is 16 residues long. The J segment lost 7 bases and the V segment lost 0 bases, leaving 14 bases of the junction unmatched. Per germline, CDR1 GTSNPN and CDR2 SVGIG (reference sequence). The CDR3 coding sequence is TGTGCCTGGAGTGTATGGGGACCGGGACAGAAGGGTGGCTACACCTTC. It encodes CAWSVWGPGQKGGYTF.

In this sample, this clonotype turned up a few times. The gene calls are TRBV29-1 and TRBJ2-5, with TRBD1 as a possible D gene (6 bases). The CDR3 is 15 residues long. V was pared by 4 bases and J by 5 bases, with 20 bases between. The germline V gene has CDR1 SQVTM and CDR2 ANQGSEA. The CDR3 nucleotides read TGCAGCGTTGCACCCGGATGGGGGCCTGATGAGACCCAGTACTTC. Encoded protein: CSVAPGWGPDETQYF.

This clonotype has just a few counts. The CDR3 loop is CASSMNHRNEQFF. The CDR3 region has the DNA TGTGCCAGTAGTATGAACCACCGAAATGAGCAGTTCTTC. The chain carries TRBV19 and TRBJ2-1; D unresolved. This CDR3 contains 13 residues. CDR1 and CDR2 from the germline V gene are LNHDA and SQIVND (reference sequence). V gave up 3 bases and J gave up 7 bases, with 10 bases separating them.

V usage is TRBV30 and J usage is TRBJ2-3, with TRBD1 as a possible D gene (5 bases). Germline CDR1 is GTSNPN and CDR2 is SVGIG (reference sequence). This CDR3 region has 14 residues. V dropped 3 bases and J dropped 8 bases, with 18 bases sitting between them. Written as DNA, the CDR3 is TGTGCCTGGAGAAAATCCAGGGCCACCGCTACGCAGTATTTT. It codes for CAWRKSRATATQYF.

The V gene is TRBV6-6, the J gene TRBJ2-2, with D possibly being TRBD2 (6 bases). The CDR3 extends over 14 amino acids. Germline CDR1 reads MNHNY; CDR2 reads SVGAGI (reference sequence). Trimming shortened V by 5 bases and J by 6 bases, and 13 bases separated the two germline ends. In nucleotides, the CDR3 is TGTGCCAGCAGTACCGGGAGTGAATCCGGGGAGCTGTTTTTT. Its translation is CASSTGSESGELFF.

The rearrangement links TRBV7-3 to TRBJ2-2; D gene ambiguous. CDR3 length: 13 amino acids. CDR1 SGHTA and CDR2 FQGTGA come from the germline V gene. The ends were cut back, 5 bases at V and 0 bases at J, with 4 bases in the middle. CDR3 sequence reads: CASSETNTGELFF. The CDR3 DNA sequence: TGTGCCAGCAGCGAAACGAACACCGGGGAGCTGTTTTTT.

This clonotype was picked up a small number of times. V gene TRBV20-1 combines with J gene TRBJ2-5; 7 bases are shared with TRBD1. The germline CDR1 and CDR2 sequences are DFQATT and SNEGSKA (reference sequence). Losses at the gene ends were 3 bases for V and 3 bases for J; bases not matched to a gene: 13. The CDR3 totals 16 residues. This CDR3 is CSASDRERASEETQYF. The CDR3, as DNA: TGCAGTGCTAGCGACAGGGAGCGCGCGTCAGAAGAGACCCAGTACTTC.

There are many counts of this clonotype. The chain uses TRBV7-2 and TRBJ2-7; 7 nucleotides line up with TRBD2. This CDR3 contains 14 residues. Germline values: CDR1 SGHTA, CDR2 FQGNSA. The ends lost 1 base at V and 5 bases at J; junction bases unmatched: 5. CDR3 in amino acids: CASSLGEGINEQYF. Here the CDR3 DNA reads TGTGCCAGCAGCTTAGGGGAGGGGATAAACGAGCAGTACTTC.

A few counts support this clonotype. The rearrangement uses TRBV7-6 and TRBJ2-7; tentatively, D is TRBD1 or TRBD2 (7 bases each). CDR3 length equals 16 residues. The ends were cut back, 3 bases at V and 2 bases at J, with 17 bases in the middle. Germline loops: CDR1 SGHVS, CDR2 FNYEAQ. For the CDR3, the DNA is TGTGCCAGCAGCTTGGCCACAGGGGAGGGGACCTACGAGCAGTACTTC. It encodes CASSLATGEGTYEQYF.

Turning to this clonotype: The junction departs from the called germline gene at one end, perhaps through a read error. J is TRBJ2-6 and V is TRBV2; D is ambiguous. CDR3 length equals 15 residues. Germline CDR1 reads SNHLY; CDR2 reads FYNNEI. This CDR3 reads CDSRYTNSGANVLTF. The CDR3 nucleotides are TGTGACAGCAGATACACGAACTCTGGGGCCAACGTCCTGACTTTC.

This clonotype has a count of ten or more. The chain carries TRBV7-2 and TRBJ2-6; possibly TRBD1 or TRBD2 for D (5 bases each). Trimming stripped 5 bases from V and 4 bases from J, with 18 bases between. The V gene's germline CDR1 is SGHTA and CDR2 FQGNSA. The CDR3 sequence is 17 residues long. CDR3 in DNA: TGTGCCAGCAGCCTTTCGGGACGCTCGGGAGGGGCCAACGTCCTGACTTTC. Protein: CASSLSGRSGGANVLTF.

There are a few counts of this clonotype. The chain is built from TRBV5-1 and TRBJ2-5, with TRBD2 matching over 11 bases. The length of the CDR3 is 15 residues. J was trimmed by 3 bases and V by 4 bases; bases with no gene match: 5. Germline V gives CDR1 SGHRS, CDR2 YFSETQ. The CDR3 DNA reads as TGCGCCAGCAGCCCGGGACTAGCGGTCAAAGAGACCCAGTACTTC. Amino acid sequence: CASSPGLAVKETQYF.

The V and J genes are TRBV7-2 and TRBJ2-7; D perhaps matches TRBD2 (6 bases). The CDR3 is 15 amino acids. Germline CDR1 SGHTA, CDR2 FQGNSA. The V end lost 6 bases, the J end lost 3 bases, and 18 bases lay between the germline ends. CDR3 bases: TGTGCCAGCAGTGGGTGGGGACTGAAAGGCTACGAGCAGTACTTC. Protein product: CASSGWGLKGYEQYF. The complete variable domain, with remaining parts taken from reference TRBV7-2 and TRBJ2-7, reads GAGVSQSPSNKVTEKGKDVELRCDPISGHTALYWYRQSLGQGLEFLIYFQGNSAPDKSGLPSDRFSAERTGGSVSTLTIQRTQQEDSAVYLCASSGWGLKGYEQYFGPGTRLTVT.

This clonotype was detected only a few times. V usage is TRBV11-2 and J usage is TRBJ2-3; TRBD2 aligns across 11 bases. Germline V gene lookup returns CDR1 SGHAT and CDR2 FQNNGV. Unmatched junction bases numbered 6, after V lost 5 bases and J lost 2 bases. The CDR3 is 16 residues long. The CDR3 sequence: CASSGGTSGVTDTQYF. DNA for the CDR3: TGTGCCAGCAGCGGCGGGACTAGCGGTGTCACAGATACGCAGTATTTT.

This clonotype has just a few counts. V is TRBV6-5 and J is TRBJ2-3; TRBD2 agrees at 12 bases. Germline-derived CDR1 and CDR2 are MNHEY and SVGAGI. This CDR3 has 15 amino acids. With 5 bases clipped from V and 8 bases from J, the junction kept 8 bases outside the gene matches. CDR3 bases: TGTGCCAGCAGTCCTAGCGGGGGGGCCGGAGGTACGCAGTATTTT. It yields the protein CASSPSGGAGGTQYF.

This clonotype was observed a handful of times. V usage is TRBV6-5 and J usage is TRBJ2-7, with D perhaps TRBD1 or TRBD2 (5 bases each). Germline V gives CDR1 MNHEY, CDR2 SVGAGI. Trimming shortened V by 6 bases and J by 1 base, and 19 bases separated the two germline ends. CDR3 length equals 16 residues. CDR3: CASSDPTGTGSYEQYF. Written as DNA, the CDR3 is TGTGCCAGCAGCGATCCCACAGGAACGGGGTCCTACGAGCAGTACTTC.

The chain's CDR3 is CASSVWDNNQPQHF. CDR3 bases: TGTGCCAGCAGCGTGTGGGACAACAATCAGCCCCAGCATTTT. The rearrangement links TRBV9 to TRBJ1-5, with TRBD1 as a possible D gene (6 bases). Germline CDR1 and CDR2: SGDLS and YYNGEE. The CDR3 has 14 amino acids. V was trimmed by 2 bases and J by 3 bases, leaving 9 bases between them.